Each of the 13 T cell receptor beta chains below was sequenced from the same sample in a study of T cell responses to AZD1222 COVID-19 vaccine. Some clones are missing from TCRdb's copy, which holds only in-frame ones; the method was immunoSEQ multiplex PCR. Among approximately 140,000 clones listed, 70% to 90% were seen once. The sequencing here drew on peripheral blood, taken on day 0 of AZD1222 vaccination. The receptors stem from an adult in good health.

This chain connects TRBV7-2 to TRBJ2-7, with 8 bases that match TRBD1. Per germline, CDR1 SGHTA and CDR2 FQGNSA. The CDR3 contains 15 residues. V gave up 4 bases and J gave up 7 bases; unmatched junction bases: 12. The CDR3 coding sequence is TGTGCCAGCAGCTACCCGGGGCAGGGGGCAGGGGAGCAGTACTTC. It encodes CASSYPGQGAGEQYF.

The V and J genes are TRBV5-1 and TRBJ2-5, with TRBD2 as a possible D gene (5 bases). Trimming shortened V by 0 bases and J by 5 bases, and 17 bases separated the two germline ends. CDR1 is SGHRS, CDR2 YFSETQ, per germline. The CDR3 has 16 amino acids. The CDR3 reads CASSLELGPSGETQYF. The DNA for the CDR3 is TGCGCCAGCAGCTTGGAGTTGGGCCCGTCGGGGGAGACCCAGTACTTC.

The J gene is TRBJ2-2, the V gene TRBV29-1; tentatively, D is TRBD1 or TRBD2 (5 bases each). Trimming pared 4 bases from V and 1 base from J, leaving 13 bases between. CDR3 length: 15 amino acids. CDR1 and CDR2 from the germline V gene are SQVTM and ANQGSEA. In nucleotides, the CDR3 is TGCAGCGTTGTAGGGACGGCAGGGAACACCGGGGAGCTGTTTTTT. Its protein product is CSVVGTAGNTGELFF.

V and J are TRBV6-5 and TRBJ2-1; the D is unclear. CDR3 length: 10 residues. The V and J ends lost 9 bases and 7 bases respectively, with 7 bases between them. Germline loops: CDR1 MNHEY, CDR2 SVGAGI. The CDR3 nucleotides are TGTGCCAGTGGTGGGAATGAGCAGTTCTTC. It is translated as CASGGNEQFF.

This chain connects TRBV20-1 to TRBJ2-3, with 10 bases that match TRBD2. Germline loops: CDR1 DFQATT, CDR2 SNEGSKA (reference sequence). After removal of 3 bases from V and 11 bases from J, the junction contained 11 bases not matched to a gene. CDR3 length equals 14 residues. This CDR3 is CSASPNGLAEGQYF. CDR3 in DNA: TGCAGTGCTAGTCCCAACGGACTAGCGGAAGGGCAGTATTTT.

V gene TRBV18 combines with J gene TRBJ1-4, with TRBD1 as a possible D gene (5 bases). The germline V and J ends were trimmed by 6 bases and 8 bases, with 22 bases remaining between them. CDR3 length: 16 amino acids. Germline CDR1 KGHSH, CDR2 LQKENI. CDR3 region: CASSPAMWGVGEKLFF. As DNA, the CDR3 is TGTGCCAGCTCCCCCGCAATGTGGGGGGTTGGAGAAAAACTGTTTTTT.

The chain joins TRBV5-5 to TRBJ2-2, with TRBD2 identical over 10 bases. With 3 bases clipped from V and 5 bases from J, the junction kept 7 bases outside the gene matches. Germline values: CDR1 SGHKS, CDR2 YYEKEE (reference sequence). The CDR3 length is 16 residues. CDR3: CASSYTSGARTGELFF. CDR3 DNA sequence: TGTGCCAGCAGCTACACTAGCGGGGCCAGGACCGGGGAGCTGTTTTTT.

The rearrangement links TRBV19 to TRBJ1-2, with TRBD1 identical over 9 bases. The CDR3 contains 14 residues. Trimming cost V 4 bases and J 8 bases; bases outside gene matches: 8. CDR1 is LNHDA, CDR2 SQIVND, per germline (reference sequence). Here the CDR3 DNA reads TGTGCCAGTAGTAGCACAGGGGGCGCAGGGGGCTACACCTTC. Translation: CASSSTGGAGGYTF.

J is TRBJ1-3 and V is TRBV3-1 (or the pseudogene TRBV3-2), with D possibly being TRBD1 (5 bases). The CDR3 contains 16 residues. V lost 4 bases and J lost 7, with 20 bases in between. CDR1 is LGHDT and CDR2 is YNNKEL in the germline V gene (reference sequence). CDR3 amino acids: CASSPGWGDARNTIYF. CDR3 in DNA: TGTGCCAGCAGCCCTGGATGGGGGGATGCACGGAACACCATATATTTT.

The chain joins TRBV5-6 to TRBJ1-2; D not certain. This CDR3 contains 14 residues. Germline V gene sequence: CDR1 SGHDT, CDR2 YYEEEE. V was clipped by 5 bases and J by 1 base, with 12 bases between them. The CDR3 DNA is TGTGCCAGCAGTCCTGACCTAAATAACTATGGCTACACCTTC. Residues: CASSPDLNNYGYTF.

The J gene is TRBJ2-2, the V gene TRBV4-2; D is perhaps TRBD1 (5 bases). This CDR3 has 17 amino acids. Trimming shortened V by 0 bases and J by 5 bases, and 16 bases separated the two germline ends. Germline CDR1 reads LGHNA; CDR2 reads YNFKEQ. In DNA form, the CDR3 reads TGTGCCAGCAGCCAAGAGTTGTGGGGCGGTAAGACCGGGGAGCTGTTTTTT. Translated: CASSQELWGGKTGELFF.

The V gene is TRBV7-2, the J gene TRBJ1-5; 8 nucleotides align to TRBD1. Germline V gene lookup returns CDR1 SGHTA and CDR2 FQGNSA. J lost 4 bases, V lost 5 bases, and 10 bases had no gene match. The CDR3 totals 16 residues. The CDR3 here is CASSQGQGRGNQPQHF. CDR3 DNA: TGTGCCAGCAGCCAAGGACAGGGCCGAGGGAATCAGCCCCAGCATTTT. Full variable domain (remainder filled in from reference TRBV7-2 and TRBJ1-5): GAGVSQSPSNKVTEKGKDVELRCDPISGHTALYWYRQSLGQGLEFLIYFQGNSAPDKSGLPSDRFSAERTGGSVSTLTIQRTQQEDSAVYLCASSQGQGRGNQPQHFGDGTRLSIL.

The V call is TRBV28, the J call TRBJ2-7; perhaps TRBD2 as D (6 bases). There are 15 residues in the CDR3. The germline V gene encodes CDR1 MDHEN and CDR2 SYDVKM. V gave up 4 bases and J gave up 2 bases, with 15 bases separating them. In DNA form, the CDR3 reads TGTGCCAGCAGTTGGCCTCTGGGGGGAACCTACGAGCAGTACTTC. Protein product: CASSWPLGGTYEQYF.